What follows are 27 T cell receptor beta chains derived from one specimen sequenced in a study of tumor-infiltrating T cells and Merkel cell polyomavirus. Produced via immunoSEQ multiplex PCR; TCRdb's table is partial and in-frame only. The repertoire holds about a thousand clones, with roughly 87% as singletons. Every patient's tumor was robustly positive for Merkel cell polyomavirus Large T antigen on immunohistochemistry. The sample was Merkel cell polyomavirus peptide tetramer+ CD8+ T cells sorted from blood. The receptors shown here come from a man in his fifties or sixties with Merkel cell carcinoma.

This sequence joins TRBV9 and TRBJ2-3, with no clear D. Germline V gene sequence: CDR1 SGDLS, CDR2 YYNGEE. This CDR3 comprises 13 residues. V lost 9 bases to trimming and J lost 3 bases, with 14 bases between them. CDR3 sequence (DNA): TGTGCCACCAACTCATATCCAACAGATACGCAGTATTTT. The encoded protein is CATNSYPTDTQYF. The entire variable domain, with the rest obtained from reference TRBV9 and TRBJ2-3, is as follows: DSGVTQTPKHLITATGQRVTLRCSPRSGDLSVYWYQQSLDQGLQFLIQYYNGEERAKGNILERFSAQQFPDLHSELNLSSLELGDSALYFCATNSYPTDTQYFGPGTRLTVL.

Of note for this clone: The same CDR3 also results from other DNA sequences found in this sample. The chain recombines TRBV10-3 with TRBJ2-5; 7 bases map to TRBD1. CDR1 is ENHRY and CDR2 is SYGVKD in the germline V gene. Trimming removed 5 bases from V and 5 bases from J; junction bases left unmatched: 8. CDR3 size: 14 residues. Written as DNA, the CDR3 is TGTGCCATCAGTTCTGGGACAGTCGGGGAGACCCAGTACTTC. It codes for CAISSGTVGETQYF.

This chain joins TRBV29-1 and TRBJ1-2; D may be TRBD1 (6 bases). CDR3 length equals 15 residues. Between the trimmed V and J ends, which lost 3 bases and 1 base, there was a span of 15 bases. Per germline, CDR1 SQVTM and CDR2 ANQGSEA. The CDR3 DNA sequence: TGCAGCGTTGACAGGGGACCCGGGTTTAACTATGGCTACACCTTC. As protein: CSVDRGPGFNYGYTF.

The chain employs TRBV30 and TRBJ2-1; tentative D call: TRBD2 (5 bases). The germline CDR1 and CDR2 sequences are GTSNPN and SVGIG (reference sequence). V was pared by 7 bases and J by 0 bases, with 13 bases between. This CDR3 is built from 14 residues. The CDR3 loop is CASSGENSYNEQFF. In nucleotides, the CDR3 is TGTGCCTCCTCCGGGGAAAACTCCTACAATGAGCAGTTCTTC.

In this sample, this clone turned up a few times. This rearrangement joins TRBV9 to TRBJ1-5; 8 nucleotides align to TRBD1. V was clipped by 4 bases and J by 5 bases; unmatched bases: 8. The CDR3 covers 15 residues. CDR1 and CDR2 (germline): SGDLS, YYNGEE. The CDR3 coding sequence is TGTGCCAGCAGCACGACAGGGGCGCCTCATCAGCCCCAGCATTTT. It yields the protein CASSTTGAPHQPQHF.

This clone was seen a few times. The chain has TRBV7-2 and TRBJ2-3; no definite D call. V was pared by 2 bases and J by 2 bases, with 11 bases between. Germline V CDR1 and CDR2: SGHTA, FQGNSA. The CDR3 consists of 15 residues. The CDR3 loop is CASSLTYAVTDTQYF. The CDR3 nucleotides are TGTGCCAGCAGCTTAACATATGCCGTCACAGATACGCAGTATTTT.

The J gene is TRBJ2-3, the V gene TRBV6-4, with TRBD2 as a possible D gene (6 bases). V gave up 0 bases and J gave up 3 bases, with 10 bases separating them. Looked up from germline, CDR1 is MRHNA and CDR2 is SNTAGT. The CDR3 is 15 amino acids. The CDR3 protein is CASSDSAGRTDTQYF. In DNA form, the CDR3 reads TGTGCCAGCAGTGACTCGGCAGGGAGGACAGATACGCAGTATTTT.

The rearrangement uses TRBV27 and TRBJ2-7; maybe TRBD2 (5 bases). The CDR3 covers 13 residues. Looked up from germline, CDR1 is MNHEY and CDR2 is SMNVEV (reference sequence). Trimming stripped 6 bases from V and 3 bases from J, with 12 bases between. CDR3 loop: CASSAGMNYEQYF. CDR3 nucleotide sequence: TGTGCCAGCAGCGCCGGGATGAACTACGAGCAGTACTTC.

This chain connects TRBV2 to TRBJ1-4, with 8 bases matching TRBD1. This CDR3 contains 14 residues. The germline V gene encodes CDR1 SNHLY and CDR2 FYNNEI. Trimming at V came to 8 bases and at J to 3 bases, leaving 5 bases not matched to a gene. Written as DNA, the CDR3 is TGTGCCAGCCGCAGGGGGCCGGCTAATGAAAAACTGTTTTTT. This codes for CASRRGPANEKLFF.

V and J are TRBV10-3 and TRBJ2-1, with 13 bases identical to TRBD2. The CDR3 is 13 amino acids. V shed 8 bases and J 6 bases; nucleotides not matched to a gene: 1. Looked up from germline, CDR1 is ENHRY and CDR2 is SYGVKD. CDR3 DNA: TGTGCCATCCGGACTAGCGGGAGCAATGAGCAGTTCTTC. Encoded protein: CAIRTSGSNEQFF.

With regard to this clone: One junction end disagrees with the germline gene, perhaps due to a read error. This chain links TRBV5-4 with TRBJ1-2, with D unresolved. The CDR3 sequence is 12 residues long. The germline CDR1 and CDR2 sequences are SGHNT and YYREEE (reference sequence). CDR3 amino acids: CASSLAGVGYIF. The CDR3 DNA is TGTGCCAGCAGCTTGGCCGGGGTTGGCTACATCTTC. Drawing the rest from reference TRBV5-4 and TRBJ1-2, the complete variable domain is ETGVTQSPTHLIKTRGQQVTLRCSSQSGHNTVSWYQQALGQGPQFIFQYYREEENGRGNFPPRFSGLQFPNYSSELNVNALELDDSALYLCASSLAGVGYIFGSGTRLTVV.

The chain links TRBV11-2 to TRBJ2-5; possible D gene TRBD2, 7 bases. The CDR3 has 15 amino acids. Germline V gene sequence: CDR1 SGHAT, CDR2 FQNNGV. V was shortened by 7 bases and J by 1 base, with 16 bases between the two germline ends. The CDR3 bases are TGTGCCAGCACAGGCAGGGGAGGGGGCCAAGAGACCCAGTACTTC. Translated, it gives CASTGRGGGQETQYF.

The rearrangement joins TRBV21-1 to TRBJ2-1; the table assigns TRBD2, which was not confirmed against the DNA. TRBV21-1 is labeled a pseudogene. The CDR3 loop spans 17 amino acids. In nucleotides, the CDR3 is TGTGCCAGCAGTAAAACTCTAGCTACACCATCCGACAATGAGCAGTTCTTC. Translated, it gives CASSKTLATPSDNEQFF.

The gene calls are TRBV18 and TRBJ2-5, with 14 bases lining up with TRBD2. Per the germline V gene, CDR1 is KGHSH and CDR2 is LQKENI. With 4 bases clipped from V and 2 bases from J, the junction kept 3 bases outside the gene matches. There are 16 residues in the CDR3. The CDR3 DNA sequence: TGTGCCAGCTCACGGAGACTAGCGGGGGGGCAAGAGACCCAGTACTTC. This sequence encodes CASSRRLAGGQETQYF.

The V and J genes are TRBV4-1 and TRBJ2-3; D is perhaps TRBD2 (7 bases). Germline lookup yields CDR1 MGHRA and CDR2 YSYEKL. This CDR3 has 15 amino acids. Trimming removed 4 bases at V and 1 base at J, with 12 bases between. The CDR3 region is CASSLREGGTDTQYF. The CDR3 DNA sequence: TGCGCCAGCAGCCTAAGGGAGGGGGGCACAGATACGCAGTATTTT.

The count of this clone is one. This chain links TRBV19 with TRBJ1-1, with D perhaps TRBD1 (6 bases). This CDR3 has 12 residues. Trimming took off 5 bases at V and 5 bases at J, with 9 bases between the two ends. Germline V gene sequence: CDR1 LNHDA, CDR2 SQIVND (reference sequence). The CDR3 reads CASSFTGTEAFF. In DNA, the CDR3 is TGTGCCAGTAGTTTCACAGGGACTGAAGCTTTCTTT. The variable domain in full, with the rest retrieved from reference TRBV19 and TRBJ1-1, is DGGITQSPKYLFRKEGQNVTLSCEQNLNHDAMYWYRQDPGQGLRLIYYSQIVNDFQKGDIAEGYSVSREKKESFPLTVTSAQKNPTAFYLCASSFTGTEAFFGQGTRLTVV.

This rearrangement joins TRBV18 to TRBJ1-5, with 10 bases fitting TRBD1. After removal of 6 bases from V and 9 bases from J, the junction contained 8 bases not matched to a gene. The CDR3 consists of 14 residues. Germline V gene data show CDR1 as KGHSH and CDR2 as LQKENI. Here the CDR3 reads CASSVGQGGMPQHF. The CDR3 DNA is TGTGCCAGCTCGGTCGGACAGGGGGGTATGCCCCAGCATTTT.

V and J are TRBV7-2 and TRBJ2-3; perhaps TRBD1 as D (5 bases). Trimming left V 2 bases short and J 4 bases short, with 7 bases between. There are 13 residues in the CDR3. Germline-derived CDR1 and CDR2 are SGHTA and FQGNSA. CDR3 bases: TGTGCCAGCAGCTTAATGGGGCCAGATACGCAGTATTTT. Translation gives CASSLMGPDTQYF.

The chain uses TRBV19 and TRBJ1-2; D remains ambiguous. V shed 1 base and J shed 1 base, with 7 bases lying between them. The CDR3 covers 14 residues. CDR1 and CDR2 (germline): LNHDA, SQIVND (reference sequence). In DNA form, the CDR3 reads TGTGCCAGTAGTATAGCCGCAGATAACTATGGCTACACCTTC. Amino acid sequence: CASSIAADNYGYTF.

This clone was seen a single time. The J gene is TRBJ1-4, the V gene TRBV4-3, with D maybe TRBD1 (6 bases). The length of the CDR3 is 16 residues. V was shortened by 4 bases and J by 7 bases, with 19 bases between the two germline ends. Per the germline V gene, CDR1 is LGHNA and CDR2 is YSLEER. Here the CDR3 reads CASSPGVDRWTEKLFF. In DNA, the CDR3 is TGCGCCAGCAGCCCCGGGGTGGACAGATGGACTGAAAAACTGTTTTTT.

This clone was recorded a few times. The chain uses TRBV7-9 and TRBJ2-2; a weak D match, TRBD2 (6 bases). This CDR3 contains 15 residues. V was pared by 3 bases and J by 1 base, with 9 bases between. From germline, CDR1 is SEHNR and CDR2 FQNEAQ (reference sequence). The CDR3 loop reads CASSFSGLNTGELFF. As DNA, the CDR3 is TGTGCCAGCAGCTTTAGCGGATTGAACACCGGGGAGCTGTTTTTT. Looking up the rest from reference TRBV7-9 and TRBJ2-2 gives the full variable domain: DTGVSQNPRHKITKRGQNVTFRCDPISEHNRLYWYRQTLGQGPEFLTYFQNEAQLEKSRLLSDRFSAERPKGSFSTLEIQRTEQGDSAMYLCASSFSGLNTGELFFGEGSRLTVL.

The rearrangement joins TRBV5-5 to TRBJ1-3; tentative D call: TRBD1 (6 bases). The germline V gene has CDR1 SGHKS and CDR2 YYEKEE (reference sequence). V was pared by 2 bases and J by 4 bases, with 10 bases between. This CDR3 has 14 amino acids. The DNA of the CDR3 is TGTGCCAGCAGCTTCCAGGGGAAGGGAAACACCATATATTTT. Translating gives CASSFQGKGNTIYF. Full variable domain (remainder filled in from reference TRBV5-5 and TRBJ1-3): DAGVTQSPTHLIKTRGQQVTLRCSPISGHKSVSWYQQVLGQGPQFIFQYYEKEERGRGNFPDRFSARQFPNYSSELNVNALLLGDSALYLCASSFQGKGNTIYFGEGSWLTVV.

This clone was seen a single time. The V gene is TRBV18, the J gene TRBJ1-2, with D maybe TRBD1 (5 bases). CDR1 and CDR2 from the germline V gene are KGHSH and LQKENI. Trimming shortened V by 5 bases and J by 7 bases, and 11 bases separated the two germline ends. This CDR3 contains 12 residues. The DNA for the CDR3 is TGTGCCAGCTCAAACGGGACTCTTGGCTACACCTTC. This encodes CASSNGTLGYTF.

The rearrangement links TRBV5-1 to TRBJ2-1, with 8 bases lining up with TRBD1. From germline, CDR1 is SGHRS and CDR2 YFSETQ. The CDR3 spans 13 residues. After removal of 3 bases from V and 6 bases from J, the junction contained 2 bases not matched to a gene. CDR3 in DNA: TGCGCCAGCAGCTCAGACAGGGGCAATGAGCAGTTCTTC. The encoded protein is CASSSDRGNEQFF.

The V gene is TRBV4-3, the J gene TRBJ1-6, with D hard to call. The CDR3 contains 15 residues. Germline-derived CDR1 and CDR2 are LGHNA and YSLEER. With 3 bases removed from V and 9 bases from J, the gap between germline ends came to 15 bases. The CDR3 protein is CASSQGGNNGSPLHF. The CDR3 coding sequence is TGCGCCAGCAGCCAGGGCGGGAATAATGGTTCACCCCTCCACTTT.

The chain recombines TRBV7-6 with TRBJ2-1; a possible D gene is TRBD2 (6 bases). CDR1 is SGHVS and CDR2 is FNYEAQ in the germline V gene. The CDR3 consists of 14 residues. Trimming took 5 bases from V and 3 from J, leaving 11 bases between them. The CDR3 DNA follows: TGTGCCAGCAGCACGGAGGACTACTACAATGAGCAGTTCTTC. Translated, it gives CASSTEDYYNEQFF. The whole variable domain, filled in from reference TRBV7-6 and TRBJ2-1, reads GAGVSQSPRYKVTKRGQDVALRCDPISGHVSLYWYRQALGQGPEFLTYFNYEAQQDKSGLPNDRFSAERPEGSISTLTIQRTEQRDSAMYRCASSTEDYYNEQFFGPGTRLTVL.

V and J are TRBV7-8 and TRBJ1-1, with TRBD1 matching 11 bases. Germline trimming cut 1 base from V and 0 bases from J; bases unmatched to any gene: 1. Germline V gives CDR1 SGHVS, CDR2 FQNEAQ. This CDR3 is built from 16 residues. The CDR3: CASSLGTGGMNTEAFF. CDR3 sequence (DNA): TGTGCCAGCAGCTTAGGGACAGGGGGCATGAACACTGAAGCTTTCTTT.